This TCR beta chain was documented in a study of blood T cell repertoires in COVID-19. On the study more broadly: Both acute and convalescent COVID-19 samples were obtained from the United States, Italy and Spain. T cells, B-cell-depleted T cells, or PBMCs provided the cDNA or gDNA that served as material.

In the original analysis: Reference gene primer amplification gave nucleated cell count estimates. TCRdb keeps only in-frame clones here, not all; method: immunoSEQ multiplex PCR. V and J calls and clone size follow that table, whereas D and trimming were derived from the DNA. Of some 140,000 clones listed, roughly 78% were seen once; the top ten hold approximately 1.8%. The V gene's germline CDR1 is SGHVS and CDR2 FQNEAQ. This CDR3 is 15 amino acids long. Trimming cost V 1 base and J 2 bases, with 11 bases left between them. The origin of this receptor is a man older than 75 with acute or convalescent COVID-19. Sequences were obtained from peripheral blood. V and J are TRBV7-8 and TRBJ1-2, with D maybe TRBD1 (6 bases). The CDR3 DNA reads TGTGCCAGCAGCTTAGGCGAACAGGGAAACTATGGCTACACCTTC. Its protein product is CASSLGEQGNYGYTF.